A single TCR beta chain is shown here with its context. Assay: immunoSEQ multiplex PCR; the TCRdb copy retains only in-frame clones and omits some. The sample records about 170,000 clones, just over 90% being singletons. The Seattle patients, enrolled during active infection, were followed longitudinally. The data were taken from a study of blood T cell repertoires in COVID-19. V lost 0 bases to trimming and J lost 0 bases, with 3 bases between them. The germline V gene has CDR1 MNHEY and CDR2 SVGAGI. CDR3 length: 14 amino acids. This receptor was taken from a man younger than 35 with COVID-19, enrolled during active disease. The chain employs TRBV6-5 and TRBJ1-5; D call uncertain. What was sequenced was peripheral blood. In nucleotides, the CDR3 is TGTGCCAGCAGTTACTCTTATAGCAATCAGCCCCAGCATTTT. Translated: CASSYSYSNQPQHF.